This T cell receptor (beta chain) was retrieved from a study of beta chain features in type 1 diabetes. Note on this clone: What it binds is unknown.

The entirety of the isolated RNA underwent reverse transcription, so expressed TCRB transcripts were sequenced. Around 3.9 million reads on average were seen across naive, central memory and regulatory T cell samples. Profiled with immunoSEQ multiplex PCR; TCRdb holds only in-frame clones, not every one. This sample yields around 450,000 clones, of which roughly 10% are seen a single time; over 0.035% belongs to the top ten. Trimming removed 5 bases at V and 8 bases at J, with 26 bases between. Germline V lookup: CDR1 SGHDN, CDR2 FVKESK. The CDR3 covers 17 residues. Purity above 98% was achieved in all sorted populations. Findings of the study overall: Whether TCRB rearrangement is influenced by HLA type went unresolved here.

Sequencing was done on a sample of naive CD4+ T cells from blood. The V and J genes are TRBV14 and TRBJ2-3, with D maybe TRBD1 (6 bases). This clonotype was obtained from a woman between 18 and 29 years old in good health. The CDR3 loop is CASSRKTWTDLNGTQYF. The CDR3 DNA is TGTGCCAGCAGCAGGAAGACATGGACAGACCTTAACGGTACGCAGTATTTT.